This T cell receptor (beta chain) was recorded in a study of CD8 T cells in ankylosing spondylitis. The CDR3 sequence is 16 residues long. The ends were cut back, 2 bases at V and 10 bases at J, with 21 bases in the middle. CDR1 SEHNR and CDR2 FQNEAQ come from the germline V gene (reference sequence). This clonotype was observed a few times. The target antigen is unknown. Whole-study findings and limits: Peripheral blood samples showed relatively rare disease-linked clones, and these clones were CD8+. It appeared that ankylosing spondylitis blood was characterized by a TCR beta motif of fewer than 10 highly homologous variants. Disease-associated clones were reportedly significantly overrepresented in matched ankylosing spondylitis synovial fluid.

Making the TCR beta libraries involved quantitative 5'-RACE with molecular barcodes. TCRdb re-derived calls from the 5' RACE reads in MiXCR, one entry per CDR3 protein. The sample lists about 450,000 distinct CDR3 sequences, roughly 25% occurring once. Sequencing was performed on blood, either unsorted or a sorted T cell fraction (not recorded which). This receptor was obtained from a male donor with ankylosing spondylitis. V usage is TRBV7-9 and J usage is TRBJ2-1; D possibly corresponds to TRBD1 (5 bases). The CDR3 loop is CASSLSLADTAREQFF. As DNA, the CDR3 is TGTGCCAGCAGCTTAAGCCTGGCGGACACAGCACGGGAGCAGTTCTTC.